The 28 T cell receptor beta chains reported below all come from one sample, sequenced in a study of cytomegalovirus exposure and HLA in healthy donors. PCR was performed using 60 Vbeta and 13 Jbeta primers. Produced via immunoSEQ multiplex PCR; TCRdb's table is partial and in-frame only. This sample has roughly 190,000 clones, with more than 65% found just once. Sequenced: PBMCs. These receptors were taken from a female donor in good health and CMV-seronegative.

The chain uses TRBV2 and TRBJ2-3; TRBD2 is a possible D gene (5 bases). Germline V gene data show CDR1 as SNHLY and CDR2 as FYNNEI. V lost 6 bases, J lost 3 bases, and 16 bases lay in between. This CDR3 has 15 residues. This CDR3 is CASRESPRGTDTQYF. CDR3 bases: TGTGCCAGCAGGGAGAGTCCAAGAGGGACAGATACGCAGTATTTT.

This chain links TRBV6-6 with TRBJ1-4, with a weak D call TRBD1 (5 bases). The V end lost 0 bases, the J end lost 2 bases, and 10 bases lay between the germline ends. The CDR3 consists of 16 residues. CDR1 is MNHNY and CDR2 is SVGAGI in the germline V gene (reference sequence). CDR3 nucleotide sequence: TGTGCCAGCAGTTACTCACGGGGGATCACTAATGAAAAACTGTTTTTT. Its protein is CASSYSRGITNEKLFF.

The DNA of the CDR3 is TGCGCCAGCAGCCCCCTTTCTGGGGCCAGGGAGACCCAGTACTTC. Its translation is CASSPLSGARETQYF. This chain joins TRBV5-1 and TRBJ2-5; weak D call: TRBD1 (5 bases). This CDR3 has 15 residues. Germline-derived CDR1 and CDR2 are SGHRS and YFSETQ. V was clipped by 4 bases and J by 5 bases, with 18 bases between them.

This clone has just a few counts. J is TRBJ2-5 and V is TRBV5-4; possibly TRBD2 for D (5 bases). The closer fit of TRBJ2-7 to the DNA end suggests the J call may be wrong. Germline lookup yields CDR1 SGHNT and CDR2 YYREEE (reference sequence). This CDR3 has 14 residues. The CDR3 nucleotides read TGTGCCAGCAGCTTGGGGTCCGGCGGGTACGAGCAGTACTTC. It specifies CASSLGSGGYEQYF.

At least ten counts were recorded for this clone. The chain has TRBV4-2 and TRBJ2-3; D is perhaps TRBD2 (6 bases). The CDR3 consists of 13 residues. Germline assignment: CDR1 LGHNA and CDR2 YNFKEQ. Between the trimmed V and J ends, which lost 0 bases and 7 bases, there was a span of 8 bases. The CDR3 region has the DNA TGTGCCAGCAGCCAAGAGGGGAGGAATACGCAGTATTTT. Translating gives CASSQEGRNTQYF.

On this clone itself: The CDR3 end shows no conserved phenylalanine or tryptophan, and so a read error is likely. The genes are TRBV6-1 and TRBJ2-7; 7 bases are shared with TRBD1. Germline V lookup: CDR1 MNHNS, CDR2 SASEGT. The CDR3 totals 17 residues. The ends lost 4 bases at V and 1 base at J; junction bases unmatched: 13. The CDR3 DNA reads TGTGCCAGCAGTGCTCCCAGTAGGACAGGTGGTTCCTACGAGCAGTACCTC. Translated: CASSAPSRTGGSYEQYL.

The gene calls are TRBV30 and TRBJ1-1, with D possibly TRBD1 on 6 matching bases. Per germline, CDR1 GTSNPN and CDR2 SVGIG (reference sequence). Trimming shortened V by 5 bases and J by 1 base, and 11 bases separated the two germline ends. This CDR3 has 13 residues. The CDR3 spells CAWSRTENTEAFF. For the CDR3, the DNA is TGTGCCTGGTCGAGGACAGAGAACACTGAAGCTTTCTTT.

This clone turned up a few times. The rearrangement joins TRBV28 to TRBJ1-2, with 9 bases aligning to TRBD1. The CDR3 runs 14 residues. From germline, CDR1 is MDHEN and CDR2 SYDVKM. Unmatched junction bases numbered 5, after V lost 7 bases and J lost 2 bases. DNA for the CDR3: TGTGCCAGCACCCGGACAGGGGCCAACTATGGCTACACCTTC. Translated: CASTRTGANYGYTF.

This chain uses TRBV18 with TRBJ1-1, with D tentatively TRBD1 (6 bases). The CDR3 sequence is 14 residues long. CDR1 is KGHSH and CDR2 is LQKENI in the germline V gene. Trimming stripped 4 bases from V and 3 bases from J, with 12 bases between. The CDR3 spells CASSLGGPDTEAFF. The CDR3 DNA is TGTGCCAGCTCACTCGGGGGGCCGGACACTGAAGCTTTCTTT.

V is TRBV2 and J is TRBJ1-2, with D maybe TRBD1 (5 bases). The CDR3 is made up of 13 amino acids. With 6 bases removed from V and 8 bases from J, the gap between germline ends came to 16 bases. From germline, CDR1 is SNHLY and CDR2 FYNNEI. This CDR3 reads CASRPDQGVGYTF. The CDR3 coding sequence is TGTGCCAGCAGACCGGACCAGGGTGTCGGCTACACCTTC.

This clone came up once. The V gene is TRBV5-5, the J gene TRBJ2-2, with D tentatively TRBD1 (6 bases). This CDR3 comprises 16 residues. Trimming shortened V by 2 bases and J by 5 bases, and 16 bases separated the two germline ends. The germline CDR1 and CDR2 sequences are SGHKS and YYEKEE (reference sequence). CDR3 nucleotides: TGTGCCAGCAGCTTTTATCCAGGGGTAGTTACCGGGGAGCTGTTTTTT. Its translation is CASSFYPGVVTGELFF. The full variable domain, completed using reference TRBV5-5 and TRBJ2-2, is DAGVTQSPTHLIKTRGQQVTLRCSPISGHKSVSWYQQVLGQGPQFIFQYYEKEERGRGNFPDRFSARQFPNYSSELNVNALLLGDSALYLCASSFYPGVVTGELFFGEGSRLTVL.

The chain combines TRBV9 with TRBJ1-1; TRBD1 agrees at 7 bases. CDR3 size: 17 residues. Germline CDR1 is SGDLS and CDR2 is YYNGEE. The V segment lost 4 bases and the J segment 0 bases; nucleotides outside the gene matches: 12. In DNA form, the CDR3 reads TGTGCCAGCAGCCCCCGGGGACAGATATACATGAACACTGAAGCTTTCTTT. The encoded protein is CASSPRGQIYMNTEAFF.

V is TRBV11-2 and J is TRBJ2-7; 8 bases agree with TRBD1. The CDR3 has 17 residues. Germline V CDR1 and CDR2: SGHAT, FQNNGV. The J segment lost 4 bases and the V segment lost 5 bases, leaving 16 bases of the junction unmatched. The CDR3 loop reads CASSPQVRQGKSYEQYF. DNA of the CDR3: TGTGCCAGCAGCCCTCAGGTTCGACAGGGGAAATCGTACGAGCAGTACTTC. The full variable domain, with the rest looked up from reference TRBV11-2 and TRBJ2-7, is EAGVAQSPRYKIIEKRQSVAFWCNPISGHATLYWYQQILGQGPKLLIQFQNNGVVDDSQLPKDRFSAERLKGVDSTLKIQPAKLEDSAVYLCASSPQVRQGKSYEQYFGPGTRLTVT.

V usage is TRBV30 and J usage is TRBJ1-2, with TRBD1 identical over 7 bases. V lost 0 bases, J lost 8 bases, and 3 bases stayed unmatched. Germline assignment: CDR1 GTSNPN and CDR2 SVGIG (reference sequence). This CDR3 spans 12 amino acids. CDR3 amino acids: CAWSVTGVGYTF. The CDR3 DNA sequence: TGTGCCTGGAGTGTAACAGGGGTGGGCTACACCTTC.

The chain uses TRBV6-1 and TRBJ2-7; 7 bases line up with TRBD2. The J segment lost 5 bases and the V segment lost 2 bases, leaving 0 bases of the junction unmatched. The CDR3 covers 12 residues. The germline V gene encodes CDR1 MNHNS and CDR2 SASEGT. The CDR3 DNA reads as TGTGCCAGCAGTGAACTAGCGGACGAGCAGTACTTC. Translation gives CASSELADEQYF.

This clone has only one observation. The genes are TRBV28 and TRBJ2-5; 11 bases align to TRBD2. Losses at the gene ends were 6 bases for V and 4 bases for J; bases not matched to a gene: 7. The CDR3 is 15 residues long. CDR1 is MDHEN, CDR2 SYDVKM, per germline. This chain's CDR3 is CASRPSGRSRETQYF. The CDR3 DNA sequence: TGTGCCAGCAGACCTAGCGGGAGGAGTAGAGAGACCCAGTACTTC.

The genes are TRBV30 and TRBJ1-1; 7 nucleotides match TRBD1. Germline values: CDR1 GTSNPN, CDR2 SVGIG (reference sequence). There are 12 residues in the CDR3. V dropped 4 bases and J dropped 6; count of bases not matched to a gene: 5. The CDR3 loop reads CAWNRGFPEAFF. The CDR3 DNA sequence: TGTGCCTGGAACAGGGGTTTTCCTGAAGCTTTCTTT.

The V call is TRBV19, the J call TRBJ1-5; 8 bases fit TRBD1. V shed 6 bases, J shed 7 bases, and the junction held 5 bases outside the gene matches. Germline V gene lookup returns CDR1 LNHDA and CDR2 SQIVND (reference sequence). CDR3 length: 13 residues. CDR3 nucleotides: TGTGCCAGTAGCGGACAGGGAAGGCAGCCCCAGCATTTT. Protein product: CASSGQGRQPQHF.

CDR3 bases: TGTGCCACCAGCCCCAGCGGTAGGAACACTGAAGCTTTCTTT. Translated, it gives CATSPSGRNTEAFF. The rearrangement uses TRBV15 and TRBJ1-1; no clear D gene. V lost 5 bases, J lost 1 base, and 11 bases lay in between. The CDR3 totals 14 residues. In germline, CDR1 is LNHNV, CDR2 YYDKDF (reference sequence).

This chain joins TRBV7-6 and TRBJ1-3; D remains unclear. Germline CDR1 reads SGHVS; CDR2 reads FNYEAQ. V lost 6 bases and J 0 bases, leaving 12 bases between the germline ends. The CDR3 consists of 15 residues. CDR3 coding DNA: TGTGCCAGCAGTTTGGACTGGAGCTCTGGAAACACCATATATTTT. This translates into CASSLDWSSGNTIYF.

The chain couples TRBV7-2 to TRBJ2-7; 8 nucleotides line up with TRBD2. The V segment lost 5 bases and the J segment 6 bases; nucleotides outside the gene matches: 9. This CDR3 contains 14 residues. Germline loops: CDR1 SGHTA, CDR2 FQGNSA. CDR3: CASSASGSYFEQYF. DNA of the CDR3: TGTGCCAGCAGCGCCAGCGGGAGTTACTTCGAGCAGTACTTC.

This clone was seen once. CDR3 protein: CASSSQGGTEAFF. The CDR3 region has the DNA TGTGCCAGCAGCTCTCAGGGGGGCACTGAAGCTTTCTTT. This chain joins TRBV7-6 and TRBJ1-1; 7 bases match TRBD1. The CDR3 has 13 residues. Germline CDR1 is SGHVS and CDR2 is FNYEAQ. The V and J ends lost 4 bases and 4 bases, in that order; junction bases with no gene match: 3.

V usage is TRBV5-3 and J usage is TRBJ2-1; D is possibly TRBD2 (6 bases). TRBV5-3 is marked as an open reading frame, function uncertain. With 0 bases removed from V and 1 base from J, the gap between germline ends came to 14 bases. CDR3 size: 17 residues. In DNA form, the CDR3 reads TGTGCCAGAAGCTTGGAACCGGGACTCGATTCCTACAATGAGCAGTTCTTC. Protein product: CARSLEPGLDSYNEQFF.

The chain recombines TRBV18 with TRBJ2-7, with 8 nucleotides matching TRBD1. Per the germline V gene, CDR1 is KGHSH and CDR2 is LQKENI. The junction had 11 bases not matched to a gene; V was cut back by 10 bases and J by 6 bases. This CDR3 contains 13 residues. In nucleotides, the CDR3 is TGTGCCACCTCCCAGGGCAGGGGGCTCGAGCAGTACTTC. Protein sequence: CATSQGRGLEQYF.

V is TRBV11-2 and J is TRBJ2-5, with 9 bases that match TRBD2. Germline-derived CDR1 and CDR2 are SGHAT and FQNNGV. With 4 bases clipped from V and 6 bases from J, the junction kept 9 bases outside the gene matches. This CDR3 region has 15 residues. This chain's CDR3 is CASSSSRGGLKTQYF. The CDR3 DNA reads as TGTGCCAGCAGCTCCTCGCGGGGGGGCCTTAAGACCCAGTACTTC. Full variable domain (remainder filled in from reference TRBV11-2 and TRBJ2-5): EAGVAQSPRYKIIEKRQSVAFWCNPISGHATLYWYQQILGQGPKLLIQFQNNGVVDDSQLPKDRFSAERLKGVDSTLKIQPAKLEDSAVYLCASSSSRGGLKTQYFGPGTRLLVL.

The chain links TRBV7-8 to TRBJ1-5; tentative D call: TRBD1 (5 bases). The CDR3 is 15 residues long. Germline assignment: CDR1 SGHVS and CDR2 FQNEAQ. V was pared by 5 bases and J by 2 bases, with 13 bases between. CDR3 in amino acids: CASSADTTRNQPQHF. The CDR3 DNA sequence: TGTGCCAGCAGCGCGGACACGACTCGCAATCAGCCCCAGCATTTT.

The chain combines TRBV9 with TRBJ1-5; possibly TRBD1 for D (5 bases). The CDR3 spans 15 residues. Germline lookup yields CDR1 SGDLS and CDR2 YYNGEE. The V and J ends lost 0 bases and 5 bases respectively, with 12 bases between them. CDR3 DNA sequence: TGTGCCAGCAGCGTAGAGGGACTTTGGGATCAGCCCCAGCATTTT. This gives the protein CASSVEGLWDQPQHF.

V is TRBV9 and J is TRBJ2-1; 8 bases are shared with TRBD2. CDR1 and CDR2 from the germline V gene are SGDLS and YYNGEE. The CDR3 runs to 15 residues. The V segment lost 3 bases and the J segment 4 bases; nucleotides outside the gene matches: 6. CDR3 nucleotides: TGTGCCAGCAGCGCCACTAGCGGAAGATACAATGAGCAGTTCTTC. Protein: CASSATSGRYNEQFF.